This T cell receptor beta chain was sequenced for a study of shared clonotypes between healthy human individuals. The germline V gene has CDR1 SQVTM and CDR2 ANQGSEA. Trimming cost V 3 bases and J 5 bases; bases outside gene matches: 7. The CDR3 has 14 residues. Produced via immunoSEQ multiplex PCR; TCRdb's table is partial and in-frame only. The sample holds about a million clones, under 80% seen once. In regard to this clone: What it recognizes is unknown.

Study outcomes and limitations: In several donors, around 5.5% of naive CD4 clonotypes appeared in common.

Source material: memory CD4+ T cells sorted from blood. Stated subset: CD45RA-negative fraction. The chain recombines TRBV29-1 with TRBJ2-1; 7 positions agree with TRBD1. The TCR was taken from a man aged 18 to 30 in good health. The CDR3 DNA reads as TGCAGCGTTGACTCTCAGGGGGTACACAATGAGCAGTTCTTC. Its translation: CSVDSQGVHNEQFF.